This T cell receptor beta chain was identified in a study of cytomegalovirus exposure and HLA in healthy donors. With 60 Vbeta and 13 Jbeta primers, the PCR was carried out. TCRdb's table, derived via immunoSEQ multiplex PCR, lists solely in-frame clones and lacks some. This table has around 190,000 clones, 87% appearing once. General study points: Researchers counted approximately 160 TCR beta chains as cytomegalovirus-associated. Compared with the roughly 670-donor mean, an Asian-associated ancestry cluster reportedly had fewer N-insertions, according to a later analysis. A later analysis showed that HLA-associated TCR beta chains had undergone more clonal expansion than equally common others. Donors were assumed by presence/absence analyses to have roughly uniform sequencing depth.

On this clone: Its antigen remains unknown.

Germline-derived CDR1 and CDR2 are SGHRS and YFSETQ. The V gene lost 6 bases and the J gene lost 4 bases, with 12 bases spanning the gap. This CDR3 is 13 amino acids long. The chain uses TRBV5-1 and TRBJ2-3; no clear D gene. This TCR was sampled from a boy aged 2 to 10 in good health and CMV-seronegative. Sequences were obtained from PBMCs. CDR3: CASNSIYSDTQYF. The CDR3 DNA is TGCGCCAGCAACTCGATATACTCAGATACGCAGTATTTT.